Following are 27 T cell receptor beta chains from one sample sequenced in a study of blood T cells in healthy people across ages. PCR was performed a second time for about 7 to 11 cycles using a sample-barcoded 5' primer and a J-beta primer mix. TCRdb re-called the 5' RACE reads with MiXCR, one entry per CDR3 protein. The data show over a million distinct CDR3 sequences, with 40% to 45% seen just once and 15% to 20% held by the top ten. Sequencing was performed on blood. All receptors come from a woman aged 60-70 years in good health.

The chain is built from TRBV6-2 or TRBV6-3 and TRBJ2-1; D perhaps matches TRBD2 (6 bases). Germline V lookup: CDR1 MNHEY, CDR2 SVGEGT. V lost 0 bases and J lost 3, with 15 bases in between. This CDR3 spans 17 amino acids. In DNA, the CDR3 is TGTGCCAGCAGTTACTCGCCCCCCGGGGGAGTCTACAATGAGCAGTTCTTC. Its translation is CASSYSPPGGVYNEQFF.

There are a few counts of this clonotype. The chain combines TRBV20-1 with TRBJ1-2; D might be TRBD1 (5 bases). Per the germline V gene, CDR1 is DFQATT and CDR2 is SNEGSKA (reference sequence). With 0 bases removed from V and 8 bases from J, the gap between germline ends came to 10 bases. CDR3 size: 12 residues. The CDR3 reads CSAREGVLGYTF. The CDR3 DNA is TGCAGTGCTAGAGAGGGGGTTCTCGGCTACACCTTC.

V gene TRBV27 combines with J gene TRBJ2-7; D remains ambiguous. The germline gives CDR1 MNHEY, CDR2 SMNVEV (reference sequence). V dropped 1 base and J dropped 7 bases, with 20 bases sitting between them. There are 16 residues in the CDR3. The CDR3 protein is CASSLYPRRNPWEQYF. In nucleotides, the CDR3 is TGTGCCAGCAGTTTATATCCGAGGCGGAACCCGTGGGAGCAGTACTTC.

This clonotype was recorded a few times. This chain's CDR3 is CASSSNPGQINEQFF. The CDR3 DNA sequence: TGTGCCAGCAGCTCAAACCCAGGACAGATCAATGAGCAGTTCTTC. The chain combines TRBV5-5 with TRBJ2-1, with D possibly being TRBD1 (6 bases). The V and J ends lost 3 bases and 6 bases respectively, with 16 bases between them. The CDR3 length is 15 residues. CDR1 is SGHKS, CDR2 YYEKEE, per germline (reference sequence).

This chain links TRBV5-8 with TRBJ1-2; D is undetermined. Trimming took off 0 bases at V and 8 bases at J, with 11 bases between the two ends. The CDR3 totals 13 residues. Germline V gene data show CDR1 as SGHTS and CDR2 as YDEGEE. The CDR3 nucleotides are TGTGCCAGCAGCTTGGCCCTTCTTGAAGGCTACACCTTC. Residues: CASSLALLEGYTF.

The rearrangement joins TRBV27 to TRBJ2-3, with a weak D call TRBD1 (7 bases). V was clipped by 6 bases and J by 0 bases, with 13 bases between them. Looked up from germline, CDR1 is MNHEY and CDR2 is SMNVEV (reference sequence). There are 15 residues in the CDR3. The CDR3 bases are TGTGCCAGCAGCGACAGGGAGGATAGCACAGATACGCAGTATTTT. Its protein product is CASSDREDSTDTQYF.

J is TRBJ2-2 and V is TRBV7-7; 10 positions agree with TRBD1. This CDR3 contains 17 residues. V dropped 4 bases and J dropped 3; count of bases not matched to a gene: 8. Germline CDR1 is SSHAT and CDR2 is FNYEAQ (reference sequence). CDR3 amino acids: CASSYDLGTGDTGELFF. The CDR3 DNA sequence: TGTGCCAGCAGCTACGACCTGGGGACAGGGGACACCGGGGAGCTGTTTTTT.

This clonotype was counted a few times. The chain combines TRBV29-1 with TRBJ2-3; 7 bases are a match to TRBD2. CDR1 and CDR2 (germline): SQVTM, ANQGSEA. J was trimmed by 2 bases and V by 7 bases; bases with no gene match: 9. The CDR3 contains 14 residues. The DNA of the CDR3 is TGCAGCGCTACGACAAGGGACTACACAGATACGCAGTATTTT. Translation: CSATTRDYTDTQYF.

This sequence joins TRBV27 and TRBJ2-1, with D possibly being TRBD2 (5 bases). Trimming removed 5 bases from V and 8 bases from J, with 7 bases in between. Per the germline V gene, CDR1 is MNHEY and CDR2 is SMNVEV (reference sequence). The CDR3 runs to 11 residues. The CDR3 is CASSGGHEQFF. Here the CDR3 DNA reads TGTGCCAGCAGTGGAGGTCATGAGCAGTTCTTC.

The chain uses TRBV20-1 and TRBJ2-1; 9 bases are a match to TRBD2. V lost 6 bases and J lost 10; bases outside the gene matches: 13. CDR1 and CDR2 from the germline V gene are DFQATT and SNEGSKA (reference sequence). CDR3 length equals 14 residues. In DNA form, the CDR3 reads TGCAGTGCCCCCGGGGTAGCGGGAGTGGGGGAGCAGTTCTTC. Protein product: CSAPGVAGVGEQFF.

The V and J genes are TRBV11-2 and TRBJ2-5, with 8 bases matching TRBD2. The last part of the DNA fits TRBJ2-7 better; the J call may be wrong. The CDR3 has 14 amino acids. Germline V gene sequence: CDR1 SGHAT, CDR2 FQNNGV. DNA of the CDR3: TGTGCCAGCAGCTTAGGACGGGGGGGGGACGAGCAGTACTTC. Its protein is CASSLGRGGDEQYF.

The chain uses TRBV7-9 and TRBJ2-3; no clear D. Trimming removed 1 base from V and 8 bases from J, with 13 bases in between. Germline lookup yields CDR1 SEHNR and CDR2 FQNEAQ (reference sequence). The CDR3 runs to 14 residues. CDR3 region: CASSLGERAPTQYF. The CDR3 region has the DNA TGTGCCAGCAGCTTAGGTGAACGGGCCCCTACGCAGTATTTT.

This clonotype was counted once. This rearrangement joins TRBV11-2 to TRBJ2-3; 8 bases match TRBD2. Germline CDR1 is SGHAT and CDR2 is FQNNGV. The CDR3 spans 16 residues. The trim removed 2 bases at V and 4 bases at J, leaving 8 bases unmatched. The CDR3 nucleotides are TGTGCCAGCAGCTTAAGGGTCGGGGGGGCCCCAGATACGCAGTATTTT. Its translation is CASSLRVGGAPDTQYF.

The chain couples TRBV9 to TRBJ1-5, with D uncertain. The germline gives CDR1 SGDLS, CDR2 YYNGEE. The CDR3 is made up of 15 amino acids. The ends were cut back, 0 bases at V and 3 bases at J, with 10 bases in the middle. The CDR3 DNA reads as TGTGCCAGCAGCGTAGCCGGCGCCATCAATCAGCCCCAGCATTTT. Its protein is CASSVAGAINQPQHF.

This clonotype turned up a few times. The chain is built from TRBV5-1 and TRBJ2-5; perhaps TRBD2 as D (6 bases). The DNA end is a closer match to TRBJ2-7, so the J assignment may be wrong. CDR3 length: 13 residues. Germline V CDR1 and CDR2: SGHRS, YFSETQ. Written as DNA, the CDR3 is TGCGCCAGCAGCTCCGCCGGGGGTCTCGAGCAGTACTTC. The encoded protein is CASSSAGGLEQYF.

The chain joins TRBV20-1 to TRBJ2-3; D possibly matches TRBD1 or TRBD2 (5 bases each). Germline CDR1 is DFQATT and CDR2 is SNEGSKA (reference sequence). Between the trimmed V and J ends, which lost 7 bases and 4 bases, there was a span of 12 bases. This CDR3 comprises 12 residues. The CDR3 loop reads CSDRRGSDTQYF. In DNA form, the CDR3 reads TGCAGTGACAGACGGGGCTCAGATACGCAGTATTTT.

This rearrangement joins TRBV6-5 to TRBJ1-2; D is perhaps TRBD1 (6 bases). The CDR3 loop spans 14 amino acids. Germline CDR1 MNHEY, CDR2 SVGAGI. V lost 7 bases and J lost 8, with 20 bases in between. CDR3 protein: CASNPTGGPGGYTF. The CDR3, as DNA: TGTGCCAGCAACCCTACGGGGGGCCCTGGGGGCTACACCTTC.

The gene calls are TRBV7-9 and TRBJ2-5; 14 bases agree with TRBD2. This CDR3 has 17 amino acids. CDR1 and CDR2 (germline): SEHNR, FQNEAQ (reference sequence). Trimming removed 5 bases from V and 5 bases from J; junction bases left unmatched: 10. CDR3 residues: CASSKTLGLAGEETQYF. The CDR3 coding sequence is TGTGCCAGCAGCAAAACTTTGGGACTAGCGGGAGAGGAGACCCAGTACTTC.

The chain is built from TRBV12-3 or TRBV12-4 and TRBJ1-6, with D hard to call. Trimming left V 1 base short and J 13 bases short, with 11 bases between. CDR3 length: 13 residues. In DNA form, the CDR3 reads TGTGCCAGCAGTTTAGATGTAGTTTCGCCCCTCCACTTT. Translating it yields CASSLDVVSPLHF.

A word on this clonotype: The junction does not match germline at one end; this may be a read error. The rearrangement links TRBV5-1 to TRBJ1-2; the D gene is possibly TRBD1 (5 bases). This CDR3 spans 13 amino acids. Germline CDR1 and CDR2: SGHRS and YFSETQ. The CDR3 protein is CASSFMGDYGHTF. Written as DNA, the CDR3 is TGCGCCAGCAGCTTCATGGGGGACTATGGCCACACCTTC.

The rearrangement uses TRBV20-1 and TRBJ2-4, with 9 bases aligning to TRBD1. The CDR3 consists of 13 residues. Germline values: CDR1 DFQATT, CDR2 SNEGSKA (reference sequence). J lost 13 bases, V lost 5 bases, and 12 bases had no gene match. CDR3 in amino acids: CSAAGTGMGGQYF. The CDR3 nucleotides are TGCAGTGCTGCCGGGACAGGGATGGGAGGGCAGTACTTC.

The V gene is TRBV29-1, the J gene TRBJ2-7; 9 bases fit TRBD2. This CDR3 is 15 amino acids long. V gave up 3 bases and J gave up 0 bases; unmatched junction bases: 6. Germline V lookup: CDR1 SQVTM, CDR2 ANQGSEA. CDR3 nucleotides: TGCAGCGTTGAGGGACTAGCTTTTAGCTCCTACGAGCAGTACTTC. Residues: CSVEGLAFSSYEQYF.

This clonotype was seen a handful of times. The genes are TRBV11-2 and TRBJ2-2; maybe TRBD2 (6 bases). Germline lookup yields CDR1 SGHAT and CDR2 FQNNGV. CDR3 size: 16 residues. V was trimmed by 2 bases and J by 3 bases, leaving 13 bases between them. In DNA form, the CDR3 reads TGTGCCAGCAGCTTACAGGGCGGGACTCACACCGGGGAGCTGTTTTTT. As protein: CASSLQGGTHTGELFF.

The chain has TRBV3-1 and TRBJ2-5, with 7 bases matching TRBD2. With V trimmed by 5 bases and J by 1 base, 10 bases remained unmatched. The germline V gene encodes CDR1 LGHDT and CDR2 YNNKEL (reference sequence). The CDR3 length is 16 residues. As DNA, the CDR3 is TGTGCCAGCAGCACAACTCGCGGGAGTATCCAAGAGACCCAGTACTTC. Amino acids: CASSTTRGSIQETQYF.

This clonotype was detected only a few times. The rearrangement links TRBV6-2 or TRBV6-3 to TRBJ2-7, with 11 bases fitting TRBD2. V dropped 10 bases and J dropped 4; count of bases not matched to a gene: 6. CDR1 is MNHEY and CDR2 is SVGEGT in the germline V gene. The CDR3 is 13 amino acids. The CDR3 DNA reads as TGTGCCATCAAAGCTAGCGGGAGGTACGAGCAGTACTTC. Amino acid sequence: CAIKASGRYEQYF.

This clonotype was found once. V usage is TRBV7-2 and J usage is TRBJ1-3, with D perhaps TRBD1 (5 bases). V gave up 5 bases and J gave up 2 bases, with 10 bases separating them. This CDR3 is built from 14 residues. Germline CDR1 reads SGHTA; CDR2 reads FQGNSA. The CDR3 bases are TGTGCCAGCAGCCCGGGGGGAACTGGAAACACCATATATTTT. This encodes CASSPGGTGNTIYF.

J is TRBJ2-5 and V is TRBV20-1; the D is unclear. The J call may be mistaken, given a closer DNA end match to TRBJ2-7. The CDR3 has 12 residues. Germline V gives CDR1 DFQATT, CDR2 SNEGSKA (reference sequence). CDR3 nucleotides: TGCAGTGCTAGAGCTCTAGTATACGAGCAGTACTTC. Protein: CSARALVYEQYF.